One and the same sample provided the 27 T cell receptor beta chains below, sequenced in a study of T cells in tuberculosis. Generated by immunoSEQ multiplex PCR, the TCRdb table keeps only in-frame clones and is missing some. The table has fewer than 40,000 clones, roughly 95% seen once. The sample was PBMCs. These receptors all stem from a donor between 10 and 29 years old with latent tuberculosis or without tuberculosis infection.

V usage is TRBV4-1 and J usage is TRBJ2-2; TRBD2 matches 10 bases. V dropped 6 bases and J dropped 7; count of bases not matched to a gene: 11. The germline V gene has CDR1 MGHRA and CDR2 YSYEKL. The CDR3 has 16 amino acids. The CDR3 sequence is CASRDFTSGIDGELFF. CDR3 bases: TGCGCCAGCAGGGACTTCACTAGCGGGATAGACGGGGAGCTGTTTTTT.

This chain uses TRBV5-8 with TRBJ2-5; D is perhaps TRBD1 (5 bases). V was trimmed by 7 bases and J by 4 bases, leaving 20 bases between them. Germline CDR1 reads SGHTS; CDR2 reads YDEGEE. The CDR3 sequence is 15 residues long. CDR3 in amino acids: CASSMGRRVGETQYF. CDR3 DNA: TGTGCCAGCTCGATGGGGCGCAGGGTGGGAGAGACCCAGTACTTC.

This chain links TRBV10-2 with TRBJ1-2; D remains ambiguous. The V gene lost 6 bases and the J gene lost 3 bases, with 8 bases spanning the gap. The CDR3 covers 12 residues. CDR1 and CDR2 (germline): WSHSY, SAAADI. CDR3 loop: CASRGDHYGYTF. Here the CDR3 DNA reads TGCGCCAGCAGGGGCGATCACTATGGCTACACCTTC.

The V gene is TRBV2, the J gene TRBJ1-5, with D unclear. V was pared by 5 bases and J by 0 bases, with 8 bases between. The germline CDR1 and CDR2 sequences are SNHLY and FYNNEI. The length of the CDR3 is 14 residues. The CDR3 sequence is CASSRLNSNQPQHF. The CDR3 DNA reads TGTGCCAGCAGTCGACTAAATAGCAATCAGCCCCAGCATTTT.

V and J are TRBV25-1 and TRBJ1-5; 7 nucleotides line up with TRBD1. CDR1 MGHDK and CDR2 SYGVNS come from the germline V gene. The CDR3 is 14 amino acids. The junction had 1 base not matched to a gene; V was cut back by 3 bases and J by 2 bases. The CDR3 protein is CASSDGQGNQPQHF. CDR3 sequence (DNA): TGTGCCAGCAGTGACGGACAGGGCAATCAGCCCCAGCATTTT.

The CDR3 DNA sequence: TGTGCCAGCGGGATATCCAGGGCAAACACTGAAGCTTTCTTT. Residues: CASGISRANTEAFF. The chain couples TRBV21-1 to TRBJ1-1; TRBD1 is the table's D call, not checked against the DNA. TRBV21-1 is labeled a pseudogene. This CDR3 is built from 14 residues.

This chain connects TRBV11-2 to TRBJ1-2; 11 bases align to TRBD1. CDR1 SGHAT and CDR2 FQNNGV come from the germline V gene. After removal of 4 bases from V and 0 bases from J, the junction contained 10 bases not matched to a gene. This CDR3 has 18 residues. DNA of the CDR3: TGTGCCAGCAGCTCCCGGGACAGGGGGGAAAGAGCTAACTATGGCTACACCTTC. It translates to CASSSRDRGERANYGYTF.

The gene calls are TRBV5-4 and TRBJ2-5; TRBD2 matches at 7 bases. The CDR3 runs 14 residues. Germline lookup yields CDR1 SGHNT and CDR2 YYREEE (reference sequence). With 0 bases clipped from V and 1 base from J, the junction kept 0 bases outside the gene matches. The DNA for the CDR3 is TGTGCCAGCAGCTTGGCTAGCGGCCAAGAGACCCAGTACTTC. Translated, it gives CASSLASGQETQYF.

The gene calls are TRBV19 and TRBJ1-3; a possible D gene is TRBD1 (5 bases). Per germline, CDR1 LNHDA and CDR2 SQIVND (reference sequence). The germline V and J ends were trimmed by 6 bases and 0 bases, with 12 bases remaining between them. The CDR3 covers 15 residues. CDR3 sequence: CASRPEGLSGNTIYF. The CDR3 DNA reads TGTGCCAGTAGGCCGGAGGGGCTCTCTGGAAACACCATATATTTT. Drawing the rest from reference TRBV19 and TRBJ1-3, the complete variable domain is DGGITQSPKYLFRKEGQNVTLSCEQNLNHDAMYWYRQDPGQGLRLIYYSQIVNDFQKGDIAEGYSVSREKKESFPLTVTSAQKNPTAFYLCASRPEGLSGNTIYFGEGSWLTVV.

This chain joins TRBV11-1 and TRBJ1-2, with 8 bases that match TRBD1. V dropped 4 bases and J dropped 9; count of bases not matched to a gene: 7. This CDR3 is built from 13 residues. Germline V lookup: CDR1 SGHAT, CDR2 FQDESV (reference sequence). The CDR3 sequence: CASSSGYRGSYTF. The CDR3 DNA reads as TGTGCCAGCAGCTCTGGATACAGGGGGAGCTACACCTTC.

The chain joins TRBV7-2 to TRBJ1-2; D is ambiguous. Germline CDR1 and CDR2: SGHTA and FQGNSA. V dropped 5 bases and J dropped 4 bases, with 11 bases sitting between them. The CDR3 consists of 13 residues. In DNA form, the CDR3 reads TGTGCCAGCAGCCAGCGGACCGTCTATGGCTACACCTTC. Its translation: CASSQRTVYGYTF.

This chain connects TRBV7-8 to TRBJ1-2, with unresolved D. The V gene lost 5 bases and the J gene lost 3 bases, with 7 bases spanning the gap. CDR1 is SGHVS, CDR2 FQNEAQ, per germline. The CDR3 runs to 12 residues. CDR3 residues: CASSPRDYGYTF. DNA of the CDR3: TGTGCCAGCAGCCCTCGGGACTATGGCTACACCTTC.

The V call is TRBV4-3, the J call TRBJ1-6; D may be TRBD1 (5 bases). Trimming removed 0 bases at V and 7 bases at J, with 16 bases between. Germline lookup yields CDR1 LGHNA and CDR2 YSLEER. CDR3 length: 17 residues. The CDR3 nucleotides read TGCGCCAGCAGCCAAGATCGAAGGCAGGGCTGGAATTCACCCCTCCACTTT. This gives the protein CASSQDRRQGWNSPLHF.

The rearrangement links TRBV10-2 to TRBJ1-5; 7 bases match TRBD1. Germline-derived CDR1 and CDR2 are WSHSY and SAAADI. The CDR3 loop spans 15 amino acids. Germline trimming cut 2 bases from V and 5 bases from J; bases unmatched to any gene: 6. CDR3 nucleotides: TGCGCCAGCAGTGAGAGGGGGCAGGCGGATCAGCCCCAGCATTTT. This encodes CASSERGQADQPQHF.

A few counts support this clone. The chain recombines TRBV25-1 with TRBJ1-1, with TRBD1 as a possible D gene (5 bases). The CDR3 is 13 residues long. Germline CDR1 reads MGHDK; CDR2 reads SYGVNS. The V end lost 5 bases, the J end lost 4 bases, and 11 bases lay between the germline ends. The CDR3 bases are TGTGCCAGCAGTAAAGACAGACTCACTGAAGCTTTCTTT. Its translation is CASSKDRLTEAFF. The whole variable domain, remainder taken from reference TRBV25-1 and TRBJ1-1, is EADIYQTPRYLVIGTGKKITLECSQTMGHDKMYWYQQDPGMELHLIHYSYGVNSTEKGDLSSESTVSRIRTEHFPLTLESARPSHTSQYLCASSKDRLTEAFFGQGTRLTVV.

The chain has TRBV19 and TRBJ1-1; 7 nucleotides match TRBD1. CDR1 is LNHDA, CDR2 SQIVND, per germline (reference sequence). The CDR3 is 11 amino acids. Trimming removed 6 bases from V and 6 bases from J; junction bases left unmatched: 1. CDR3 sequence: CASRTGSEAFF. Here the CDR3 DNA reads TGTGCCAGTAGGACAGGGTCTGAAGCTTTCTTT.

The chain has TRBV28 and TRBJ2-1, with 8 bases aligning to TRBD2. Trimming removed 3 bases from V and 12 bases from J; junction bases left unmatched: 7. CDR3 length equals 13 residues. Germline-derived CDR1 and CDR2 are MDHEN and SYDVKM. CDR3 DNA sequence: TGTGCCAGCAGTTTGAAGCGGGAGAGGGGGCAGTTCTTC. Translating gives CASSLKRERGQFF.

A single count supports this clone. This chain links TRBV5-1 with TRBJ2-3; 8 bases line up with TRBD2. Trimming cost V 4 bases and J 0 bases; bases outside gene matches: 7. Germline assignment: CDR1 SGHRS and CDR2 YFSETQ. This CDR3 spans 16 amino acids. The CDR3 DNA reads TGCGCCAGCAGCAGACTAAGCGGGAGTAGCACAGATACGCAGTATTTT. As protein: CASSRLSGSSTDTQYF.

V usage is TRBV18 and J usage is TRBJ1-4; TRBD1 matches at 10 bases. J gave up 5 bases and V 1 base, and 10 bases lay outside the gene matches. Germline V gene sequence: CDR1 KGHSH, CDR2 LQKENI. This CDR3 has 18 residues. Written as DNA, the CDR3 is TGTGCCAGCTCACCACGCCGCGGGGTGACAGGGGGCAATGAAAAACTGTTTTTT. Translated: CASSPRRGVTGGNEKLFF.

The chain couples TRBV9 to TRBJ2-3, with a weak D call TRBD1 (5 bases). V shed 0 bases and J shed 2 bases, with 10 bases lying between them. This CDR3 contains 15 residues. Germline assignment: CDR1 SGDLS and CDR2 YYNGEE. CDR3 sequence reads: CASSVGGHDTDTQYF. As DNA, the CDR3 is TGTGCCAGCAGCGTAGGGGGCCACGACACAGATACGCAGTATTTT. Filled out from reference TRBV9 and TRBJ2-3, the complete variable domain reads DSGVTQTPKHLITATGQRVTLRCSPRSGDLSVYWYQQSLDQGLQFLIQYYNGEERAKGNILERFSAQQFPDLHSELNLSSLELGDSALYFCASSVGGHDTDTQYFGPGTRLTVL.

This chain uses TRBV5-1 with TRBJ2-5, with a tentative D call TRBD2 (5 bases). The CDR3 runs 15 residues. The germline gives CDR1 SGHRS, CDR2 YFSETQ. Trimming took off 2 bases at V and 5 bases at J, with 16 bases between the two ends. In DNA form, the CDR3 reads TGCGCCAGCAGCTTCCAGTGGCCGGCGGGTGAGACCCAGTACTTC. Its translation is CASSFQWPAGETQYF.

The chain carries TRBV5-6 and TRBJ2-1; 14 bases line up with TRBD2. J lost 0 bases, V lost 6 bases, and 11 bases had no gene match. Germline values: CDR1 SGHDT, CDR2 YYEEEE. The length of the CDR3 is 19 residues. CDR3 amino acids: CASNLEGGLAGVSYNEQFF. DNA for the CDR3: TGTGCCAGCAACCTAGAAGGGGGACTAGCGGGAGTCTCCTACAATGAGCAGTTCTTC.

Here the CDR3 DNA reads TGCGCCAGCAGCCAAGTCCTTAGGGGCCCTTCCTACAATGAGCAGTTCTTC. Translated: CASSQVLRGPSYNEQFF. The chain has TRBV4-1 and TRBJ2-1, with a possible D match to TRBD1 (5 bases). Trimming took off 1 base at V and 1 base at J, with 14 bases between the two ends. CDR3 length equals 17 residues. Germline lookup yields CDR1 MGHRA and CDR2 YSYEKL.

The CDR3 DNA sequence: TGTGCCAGCATTAAACAGGACCAAACTAATGAAAAACTGTTTTTT. Protein sequence: CASIKQDQTNEKLFF. The chain employs TRBV6-1 and TRBJ1-4; D possibly corresponds to TRBD1 (5 bases). Trimming removed 7 bases from V and 1 base from J, with 13 bases in between. The CDR3 runs 15 residues. Germline V CDR1 and CDR2: MNHNS, SASEGT.

J is TRBJ2-1 and V is TRBV18; no clear D. Germline CDR1 KGHSH, CDR2 LQKENI. This CDR3 contains 16 residues. Deletions cut 2 bases from V and 3 bases from J, with 14 bases between. CDR3: CASSPLRFADYNEQFF. CDR3 DNA: TGTGCCAGCTCACCATTAAGATTCGCAGACTACAATGAGCAGTTCTTC. The whole variable domain, filled in from reference TRBV18 and TRBJ2-1, reads NAGVMQNPRHLVRRRGQEARLRCSPMKGHSHVYWYRQLPEEGLKFMVYLQKENIIDESGMPKERFSAEFPKEGPSILRIQQVVRGDSAAYFCASSPLRFADYNEQFFGPGTRLTVL.

The chain links TRBV10-2 to TRBJ2-2; 12 bases match TRBD2. The trim removed 6 bases at V and 4 bases at J, leaving 3 bases unmatched. The CDR3 contains 15 residues. Germline V gives CDR1 WSHSY, CDR2 SAAADI. Here the CDR3 DNA reads TGCGCCAGCAGAGGACTAGCGGGGCCCACCGGGGAGCTGTTTTTT. Residues: CASRGLAGPTGELFF.

This chain uses TRBV28 with TRBJ2-5; the D gene is possibly TRBD1 (7 bases). Trimming left V 5 bases short and J 5 bases short, with 15 bases between. Per germline, CDR1 MDHEN and CDR2 SYDVKM. This CDR3 is 14 amino acids long. The CDR3 spells CASSPPGGRETQYF. CDR3 bases: TGTGCCAGCAGTCCCCCAGGGGGGAGGGAGACCCAGTACTTC.